Below, 25 T cell receptor beta chains from the same sample are listed, as sequenced in a study of T cell responses to AZD1222 COVID-19 vaccine. Clones were read by immunoSEQ multiplex PCR, and TCRdb kept only the in-frame ones, dropping some. The data show 100,000 to 150,000 clones, 80% to 95% seen once. Sequenced material: peripheral blood, taken on day 0 of AZD1222 vaccination. The receptor set was obtained from an adult in good health.

The J gene is TRBJ2-5, the V gene TRBV9, with 8 bases fitting TRBD2. V lost 0 bases to trimming and J lost 4 bases; unmatched junction nucleotides: 8. In germline, CDR1 is SGDLS, CDR2 YYNGEE. This CDR3 region has 16 residues. CDR3 sequence: CASSVATTGGGETQYF. CDR3 coding DNA: TGTGCCAGCAGCGTAGCTACAACGGGAGGGGGAGAGACCCAGTACTTC.

The chain combines TRBV30 with TRBJ1-4; D possibly corresponds to TRBD1 (6 bases). Trimming shortened V by 3 bases and J by 8 bases, and 16 bases separated the two germline ends. Germline lookup yields CDR1 GTSNPN and CDR2 SVGIG (reference sequence). CDR3 length equals 14 residues. The CDR3 DNA sequence: TGTGCCTGGAGACGGAGCCACCAGGGGGAAAAACTGTTTTTT. This gives the protein CAWRRSHQGEKLFF.

The chain recombines TRBV7-8 with TRBJ1-2; perhaps TRBD1 as D (6 bases). Trimming shortened V by 6 bases and J by 1 base, and 12 bases separated the two germline ends. CDR1 SGHVS and CDR2 FQNEAQ come from the germline V gene. The CDR3 sequence is 14 residues long. CDR3 sequence: CASSPDRNNYGYTF. The CDR3 region has the DNA TGTGCCAGCAGTCCCGACAGGAATAACTATGGCTACACCTTC.

The V call is TRBV27, the J call TRBJ2-7; TRBD1 aligns across 8 bases. The CDR3 has 19 residues. The V segment lost 2 bases and the J segment 0 bases; nucleotides outside the gene matches: 15. CDR1 and CDR2 from the germline V gene are MNHEY and SMNVEV (reference sequence). CDR3 amino acids: CASSLRRLGRDRPSYEQYF. The CDR3 DNA is TGTGCCAGCAGTTTAAGGAGACTGGGGCGGGACAGGCCCTCCTACGAGCAGTACTTC.

The rearrangement links TRBV10-3 to TRBJ2-1; D is possibly TRBD2 (5 bases). V was pared by 0 bases and J by 7 bases, with 19 bases between. Germline CDR1 is ENHRY and CDR2 is SYGVKD. This CDR3 contains 17 residues. DNA for the CDR3: TGTGCCATCAGTGAGTCGGCGGAGATTGTCCGGAGGAATGAGCAGTTCTTC. Amino acids: CAISESAEIVRRNEQFF.

The chain joins TRBV27 to TRBJ1-2; D may be TRBD1 (6 bases). The germline V gene encodes CDR1 MNHEY and CDR2 SMNVEV (reference sequence). The V end was cut by 6 bases, the J end by 7 bases, with 21 bases between. CDR3 length: 15 residues. The CDR3 DNA is TGTGCCAGCAGGTCCGATCCGTCAGGGGTTGGTGGCTACACCTTC. Residues: CASRSDPSGVGGYTF.

The chain combines TRBV6-5 with TRBJ1-4, with D unresolved. This CDR3 region has 13 residues. Germline assignment: CDR1 MNHEY and CDR2 SVGAGI. CDR3 DNA sequence: TGTGCAGCCAATATCAAAACTAATGAAAAACTGTTTTTT. Amino acid sequence: CAANIKTNEKLFF.

This clone has only one observation. The chain joins TRBV18 to TRBJ2-2; D is uncertain. V was shortened by 1 base and J by 1 base, with 13 bases between the two germline ends. Germline CDR1 and CDR2: KGHSH and LQKENI. The CDR3 sequence is 17 residues long. CDR3 residues: CASSPRARLLNTGELFF. The CDR3 region has the DNA TGTGCCAGCTCACCACGGGCTCGGCTTCTGAACACCGGGGAGCTGTTTTTT.

J is TRBJ1-6 and V is TRBV7-9; the match to TRBD1 covers 7 bases. This CDR3 contains 16 residues. V shed 4 bases and J 2 bases; nucleotides not matched to a gene: 5. The germline CDR1 and CDR2 sequences are SEHNR and FQNEAQ (reference sequence). The CDR3 DNA reads as TGTGCCAGCAGCTCCGGACAGGTTCCCTATAATTCACCCCTCCACTTT. Protein: CASSSGQVPYNSPLHF.

The chain joins TRBV5-5 to TRBJ2-7; TRBD1 is a possible D gene (6 bases). Germline CDR1 reads SGHKS; CDR2 reads YYEKEE (reference sequence). V lost 1 base and J 3 bases, leaving 17 bases between the germline ends. This CDR3 contains 16 residues. The CDR3 here is CASSLNLGALVYEQYF. As DNA, the CDR3 is TGTGCCAGCAGCTTGAATTTGGGGGCCTTAGTCTACGAGCAGTACTTC.

This clone was picked up one time. The chain recombines TRBV2 with TRBJ1-2; D not certain. This CDR3 has 13 residues. The germline V gene encodes CDR1 SNHLY and CDR2 FYNNEI. Trimming removed 7 bases at V and 1 base at J, with 10 bases between. Here the CDR3 DNA reads TGTGCCAGCACTCGGGAAGTTAACTATGGCTACACCTTC. It is translated as CASTREVNYGYTF. The complete variable domain, with remaining parts taken from reference TRBV2 and TRBJ1-2, reads EPEVTQTPSHQVTQMGQEVILRCVPISNHLYFYWYRQILGQKVEFLVSFYNNEISEKSEIFDDQFSVERPDGSNFTLKIRSTKLEDSAMYFCASTREVNYGYTFGSGTRLTVV.

The rearrangement joins TRBV20-1 to TRBJ2-2; a possible D gene is TRBD1 (7 bases). This CDR3 region has 16 residues. V dropped 3 bases and J dropped 7 bases, with 21 bases sitting between them. Germline V lookup: CDR1 DFQATT, CDR2 SNEGSKA (reference sequence). The CDR3: CSASPARRGQDGELFF. The CDR3 bases are TGCAGTGCTAGTCCCGCTAGGAGGGGGCAGGACGGGGAGCTGTTTTTT.

The J gene is TRBJ1-1, the V gene TRBV25-1; D remains ambiguous. The V end was cut by 3 bases, the J end by 2 bases, with 16 bases between. Per germline, CDR1 MGHDK and CDR2 SYGVNS. The CDR3 consists of 16 residues. CDR3 protein: CASSDSSGSFNTEAFF. For the CDR3, the DNA is TGTGCCAGCAGTGACTCTTCTGGCAGTTTCAACACTGAAGCTTTCTTT.

The chain uses TRBV3-1 (or the pseudogene TRBV3-2) and TRBJ1-2, with 9 bases matching TRBD1. Per germline, CDR1 LGHDT and CDR2 YNNKEL (reference sequence). This CDR3 comprises 15 residues. Unmatched junction bases numbered 6, after V lost 2 bases and J lost 5 bases. In DNA, the CDR3 is TGTGCCAGCAGCCAACAGACAGGGGGTTGGTATGGCTACACCTTC. This encodes CASSQQTGGWYGYTF.

V gene TRBV11-3 combines with J gene TRBJ2-7; D unresolved. CDR1 and CDR2 (germline): SGHNT, YENEEA. The germline V and J ends were trimmed by 3 bases and 3 bases, with 9 bases remaining between them. This CDR3 spans 13 amino acids. DNA for the CDR3: TGTGCCAGCAGCTTTTCTGCTAACTACGAGCAGTACTTC. This sequence encodes CASSFSANYEQYF.

The chain combines TRBV12-3 or TRBV12-4 with TRBJ1-1; D gene uncertain. With 7 bases removed from V and 6 bases from J, the gap between germline ends came to 15 bases. The CDR3 contains 13 residues. For the CDR3, the DNA is TGTGCCAGCACTAGGACTCTTGGCGCTGAAGCTTTCTTT. This sequence encodes CASTRTLGAEAFF.

The V and J genes are TRBV20-1 and TRBJ1-4; 9 bases are shared with TRBD1. Germline lookup yields CDR1 DFQATT and CDR2 SNEGSKA (reference sequence). The CDR3 is made up of 11 amino acids. The CDR3 DNA reads as TGCAAACACAGGGGGCTGGAAAAACTGTTTTTT. This translates into CKHRGLEKLFF.

The CDR3 loop is CATSDLTGPGTPGELFF. The CDR3 bases are TGTGCCACCAGTGACTTGACAGGGCCCGGGACTCCCGGGGAGCTGTTTTTT. V gene TRBV24-1 combines with J gene TRBJ2-2; D may be TRBD1 (7 bases). V was clipped by 4 bases and J by 6 bases, with 20 bases between them. From germline, CDR1 is KGHDR and CDR2 SFDVKD. CDR3 length equals 17 residues.

The chain has TRBV29-1 and TRBJ2-1; TRBD2 matches 8 bases. This CDR3 is built from 15 residues. V shed 6 bases, J shed 4 bases, and the junction held 11 bases outside the gene matches. CDR1 SQVTM and CDR2 ANQGSEA come from the germline V gene. CDR3 sequence (DNA): TGCAGCGTCTCTAAAACCGGGACTAGTTACAATGAGCAGTTCTTC. Its protein product is CSVSKTGTSYNEQFF.

This clone was found once. The chain uses TRBV6-6 and TRBJ2-2; 7 bases align to TRBD1. Per germline, CDR1 MNHNY and CDR2 SVGAGI (reference sequence). This CDR3 contains 14 residues. Germline trimming cut 2 bases from V and 6 bases from J; bases unmatched to any gene: 3. The CDR3 region has the DNA TGTGCCAGCAGTTACAAGGGGGCCGCCGGGGAGCTGTTTTTT. Translating it yields CASSYKGAAGELFF.

The V call is TRBV28, the J call TRBJ1-5; D may be TRBD1 (6 bases). Between the trimmed V and J ends, which lost 5 bases and 0 bases, there was a span of 14 bases. This CDR3 is built from 16 residues. CDR1 MDHEN and CDR2 SYDVKM come from the germline V gene. The CDR3 sequence: CASSPPGTLSNQPQHF. CDR3 coding DNA: TGTGCCAGCAGTCCGCCCGGGACACTTAGCAATCAGCCCCAGCATTTT.

The genes are TRBV19 and TRBJ1-4; D remains unclear. With 6 bases removed from V and 7 bases from J, the gap between germline ends came to 21 bases. The germline V gene encodes CDR1 LNHDA and CDR2 SQIVND (reference sequence). The CDR3 is made up of 16 amino acids. The CDR3 sequence is CASRPGNIRSGEKLFF. The CDR3 DNA sequence: TGTGCCAGTAGGCCTGGGAACATCCGCAGCGGTGAAAAACTGTTTTTT.

Only one count was recorded for this clone. The chain couples TRBV4-2 to TRBJ2-1; 11 bases match TRBD2. Trimming at V came to 3 bases and at J to 4 bases, leaving 8 bases not matched to a gene. This CDR3 is 17 amino acids long. CDR1 and CDR2 from the germline V gene are LGHNA and YNFKEQ. Here the CDR3 DNA reads TGTGCCAGCAGCCAGGGACTAGCGGCCTTGGGGTACAATGAGCAGTTCTTC. Protein product: CASSQGLAALGYNEQFF.

CDR3 in amino acids: CASAARINEKLFF. Written as DNA, the CDR3 is TGTGCCAGCGCGGCGCGGATTAATGAAAAACTGTTTTTT. This chain connects TRBV7-9 to TRBJ1-4, with no clear D. Trimming took 8 bases from V and 4 from J, leaving 11 bases between them. The CDR3 has 13 amino acids. Germline CDR1 SEHNR, CDR2 FQNEAQ (reference sequence).

This rearrangement joins TRBV7-9 to TRBJ2-2; 9 bases line up with TRBD1. Germline V CDR1 and CDR2: SEHNR, FQNEAQ (reference sequence). The V and J ends lost 3 bases and 1 base, in that order; junction bases with no gene match: 9. This CDR3 is built from 18 residues. CDR3 nucleotide sequence: TGTGCCAGCAGCTTGTCCCGGGACAGGGTGGGGAACACCGGGGAGCTGTTTTTT. Translated, it gives CASSLSRDRVGNTGELFF.